The T cell receptor (beta chain) described here comes from a study of OX40 agonist ivuxolimab in advanced cancers. V was clipped by 3 bases and J by 4 bases, with 13 bases between them. There are 14 residues in the CDR3. Per the germline V gene, CDR1 is SGDLS and CDR2 is YYNGEE. The assay was immunoSEQ multiplex PCR, and TCRdb's table has in-frame clones only and misses some. The repertoire has approximately 44,000 clones, around nine tenths of them found once; the top ten carry 13%. Of note for this clone: Its antigen is as yet unknown.

Study-wide points: On average, CD8+ T cells showed a greater number of expanded clones than CD4+. A proportion of nonresponders additionally exhibited low normalized T-cell clonal expansion.

This clonotype originated in an adult with an advanced solid tumor such as melanoma, head and neck, liver or kidney cancer. The chain combines TRBV9 with TRBJ1-1; D is possibly TRBD1 (6 bases). This specimen was CD4+ or CD8+ T cells sorted from blood, taken in a trial of the OX40 agonist ivuxolimab. Here the CDR3 reads CASSAGGSLTEAFF. CDR3 sequence (DNA): TGTGCCAGCAGCGCCGGGGGCAGCCTCACTGAAGCTTTCTTT.